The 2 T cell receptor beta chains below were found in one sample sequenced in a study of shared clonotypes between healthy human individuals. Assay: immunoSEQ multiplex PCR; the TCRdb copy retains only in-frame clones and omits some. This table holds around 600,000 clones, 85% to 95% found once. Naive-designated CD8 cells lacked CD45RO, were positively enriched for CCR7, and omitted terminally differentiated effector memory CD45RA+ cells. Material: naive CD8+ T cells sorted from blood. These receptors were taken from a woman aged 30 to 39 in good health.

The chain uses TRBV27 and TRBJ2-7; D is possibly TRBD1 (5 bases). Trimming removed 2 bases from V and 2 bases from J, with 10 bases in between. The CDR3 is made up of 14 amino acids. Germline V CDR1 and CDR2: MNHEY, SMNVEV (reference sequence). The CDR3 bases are TGTGCCAGCAGTTTACGGTCGACAGCCTACGAGCAGTACTTC. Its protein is CASSLRSTAYEQYF.

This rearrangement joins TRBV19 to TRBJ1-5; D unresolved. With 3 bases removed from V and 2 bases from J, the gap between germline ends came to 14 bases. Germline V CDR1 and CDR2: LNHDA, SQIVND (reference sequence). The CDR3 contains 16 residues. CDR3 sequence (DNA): TGTGCCAGTAGTATGTTAGCCTTCTCGGGCAATCAGCCCCAGCATTTT. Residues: CASSMLAFSGNQPQHF. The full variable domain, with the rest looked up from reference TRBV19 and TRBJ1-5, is DGGITQSPKYLFRKEGQNVTLSCEQNLNHDAMYWYRQDPGQGLRLIYYSQIVNDFQKGDIAEGYSVSREKKESFPLTVTSAQKNPTAFYLCASSMLAFSGNQPQHFGDGTRLSIL.